Included here is one T cell receptor (beta chain) sequence, with context. The source of the sample is a study of blood T cell repertoires in COVID-19. Original processing methods: Counts of nucleated cells, estimated from reference gene primer amplification, were obtained. Method: immunoSEQ multiplex PCR; TCRdb's copy keeps in-frame clones and lacks some. V, J and clone size are those of that table, while D and trimming were read from the DNA. The table shows approximately 140,000 clones, with just under 90% occurring only once. The germline gives CDR1 LNHDA, CDR2 SQIVND (reference sequence). The length of the CDR3 is 15 residues. Trimming stripped 1 base from V and 0 bases from J, with 7 bases between.

The sequencing sample was made of peripheral blood. The chain joins TRBV19 to TRBJ2-1; no clear D. This receptor was identified in a woman aged 40 to 55 with acute or convalescent COVID-19. The CDR3 region is CASSIGEASYNEQFF. CDR3 nucleotide sequence: TGTGCCAGTAGTATAGGTGAAGCCTCCTACAATGAGCAGTTCTTC.